This passage covers 17 T cell receptor beta chains from one sample sequenced in a study of blood T cells in healthy people across ages. Primed by a sample-barcoded 5' primer and a J-beta primer mix, a second PCR proceeded for about 7 to 11 cycles. TCRdb re-called the 5' RACE reads through MiXCR, storing one row per CDR3 protein. Of about 970,000 distinct CDR3 sequences in the sample, 51% were seen once. Sequenced input: blood. The origin of the receptors is a woman aged 60-75 years in good health.

This chain connects TRBV5-1 to TRBJ1-5; no reliable D call. Per germline, CDR1 SGHRS and CDR2 YFSETQ. CDR3 length: 14 amino acids. Deletions cut 4 bases from V and 4 bases from J, with 12 bases between. CDR3 nucleotide sequence: TGCGCCAGCAGCCCCGTACACCCAAATCAGCCCCAGCATTTT. Residues: CASSPVHPNQPQHF.

CDR3 nucleotide sequence: TGTGCCAGCAGTTCGGACCCAAGGGGAGATCGCTACACCTTC. Translated: CASSSDPRGDRYTF. This chain uses TRBV12-3 or TRBV12-4 with TRBJ1-2; possible D gene TRBD1, 5 bases. Trimming left V 4 bases short and J 9 bases short, with 18 bases between. CDR3 length: 14 amino acids.

This clonotype was detected only a few times. The CDR3 region is CASSLGMGWNYEQYF. CDR3 nucleotide sequence: TGTGCCAGCAGCTTGGGGATGGGCTGGAACTACGAGCAGTACTTC. The V and J genes are TRBV5-6 and TRBJ2-7; no clear D gene. Trimming took 0 bases from V and 3 from J, leaving 13 bases between them. Germline CDR1 and CDR2: SGHDT and YYEEEE. The CDR3 is made up of 15 amino acids.

The chain is built from TRBV5-1 and TRBJ1-5; D is perhaps TRBD1 (5 bases). Germline-derived CDR1 and CDR2 are SGHRS and YFSETQ. The CDR3 has 15 amino acids. V was shortened by 0 bases and J by 5 bases, with 12 bases between the two germline ends. The CDR3 protein is CASSLVSGLDQPQHF. The CDR3 coding sequence is TGCGCCAGCAGCTTGGTGTCAGGGCTGGATCAGCCCCAGCATTTT.

The chain is built from TRBV2 and TRBJ2-3, with D perhaps being TRBD1 or TRBD2 (7 bases each). The CDR3 runs 15 residues. Deletions cut 6 bases from V and 1 base from J, with 14 bases between. CDR1 SNHLY and CDR2 FYNNEI come from the germline V gene. The CDR3 DNA reads TGTGCCAGCAGGTGGGGAGGGGGCGGCACAGATACGCAGTATTTT. Protein sequence: CASRWGGGGTDTQYF.

The V gene is TRBV6-2 or TRBV6-3, the J gene TRBJ2-7, with a tentative D call TRBD2 (5 bases). The V end lost 6 bases, the J end lost 1 base, and 13 bases lay between the germline ends. The germline gives CDR1 MNHEY, CDR2 SVGEGT. The CDR3 runs to 14 residues. CDR3 in amino acids: CASRRTGFSYEQYF. The CDR3 nucleotides read TGTGCCAGCAGAAGAACGGGATTTTCCTACGAGCAGTACTTC.

This chain uses TRBV6-5 with TRBJ2-1; no firm D call. The DNA end lines up better with TRBJ2-7; the J call may be wrong. The CDR3 length is 15 residues. Germline V gives CDR1 MNHEY, CDR2 SVGAGI. The CDR3 loop is CASLSLAKGPYEQYF. The CDR3 DNA is TGTGCCAGTCTTAGTCTTGCGAAAGGGCCCTACGAGCAGTACTTC.

V and J are TRBV6-1 and TRBJ1-2; D possibly corresponds to TRBD1 (5 bases). Trimming shortened V by 6 bases and J by 4 bases, and 15 bases separated the two germline ends. Germline CDR1 reads MNHNS; CDR2 reads SASEGT. CDR3 size: 14 residues. CDR3 DNA sequence: TGTGCCAGCAGCCGAAACCGGGGGACCTATGGCTACACCTTC. Translating gives CASSRNRGTYGYTF.

The V call is TRBV7-2, the J call TRBJ2-7; TRBD2 aligns across 8 bases. This CDR3 contains 14 residues. V was clipped by 5 bases and J by 7 bases; unmatched bases: 10. The V gene's germline CDR1 is SGHTA and CDR2 FQGNSA. The CDR3 region is CASSMRAGVYEQYF. The DNA of the CDR3 is TGTGCCAGCAGCATGCGAGCGGGAGTTTATGAGCAGTACTTC.

J is TRBJ2-1 and V is TRBV12-3 or TRBV12-4; 8 bases line up with TRBD2. J gave up 9 bases and V 5 bases, and 3 bases lay outside the gene matches. The CDR3 sequence is 12 residues long. The CDR3: CASSRSGIEQFF. The CDR3 coding sequence is TGTGCCAGCAGTCGTAGCGGGATTGAGCAGTTCTTC.

This clonotype was observed a few times. V is TRBV2 and J is TRBJ2-3; no reliable D call. Trimming pared 6 bases from V and 4 bases from J, leaving 11 bases between. CDR1 is SNHLY, CDR2 FYNNEI, per germline. This CDR3 comprises 13 residues. The CDR3 DNA reads TGTGCCAGCAGCTACAGTTTGTCAGATACGCAGTATTTT. As protein: CASSYSLSDTQYF.

The chain recombines TRBV7-2 with TRBJ2-7; 7 bases line up with TRBD2. Germline CDR1 and CDR2: SGHTA and FQGNSA. V gave up 3 bases and J gave up 5 bases; unmatched junction bases: 7. The CDR3 runs to 14 residues. DNA of the CDR3: TGTGCCAGCAGCTTTGGACTAGTCGTCCACGAGCAGTACTTC. This codes for CASSFGLVVHEQYF.

V is TRBV6-1 and J is TRBJ2-5, with D hard to call. The CDR3 is 14 amino acids. The V end lost 2 bases, the J end lost 5 bases, and 12 bases lay between the germline ends. Looked up from germline, CDR1 is MNHNS and CDR2 is SASEGT. As DNA, the CDR3 is TGTGCCAGCAGTGAAATGGTCGGTCGGGAGACCCAGTACTTC. It yields the protein CASSEMVGRETQYF.

In this sample, this clonotype turned up a few times. DNA of the CDR3: TGTGCCAGCAGCTTAGTTGGGGCTCTAGCCAAAAACATTCAGTACTTC. It encodes CASSLVGALAKNIQYF. V is TRBV7-2 and J is TRBJ2-4, with D maybe TRBD1 (5 bases). The CDR3 covers 16 residues. The V end was cut by 1 base, the J end by 0 bases, with 10 bases between. The germline V gene has CDR1 SGHTA and CDR2 FQGNSA. The complete variable domain, with remaining parts taken from reference TRBV7-2 and TRBJ2-4, reads GAGVSQSPSNKVTEKGKDVELRCDPISGHTALYWYRQSLGQGLEFLIYFQGNSAPDKSGLPSDRFSAERTGGSVSTLTIQRTQQEDSAVYLCASSLVGALAKNIQYFGAGTRLSVL.

This clonotype appeared a few times. The V call is TRBV4-1, the J call TRBJ2-7; TRBD2 aligns across 7 bases. Germline CDR1 reads MGHRA; CDR2 reads YSYEKL. The CDR3 contains 15 residues. V dropped 3 bases and J dropped 4; count of bases not matched to a gene: 9. The chain's CDR3 is CASSHRGGSLYEQYF. The DNA of the CDR3 is TGCGCCAGCAGCCACCGCGGCGGGAGTTTGTACGAGCAGTACTTC.

In this sample, this clonotype turned up once. The chain is built from TRBV6-5 and TRBJ1-2, with D unresolved. This CDR3 has 13 amino acids. CDR1 is MNHEY, CDR2 SVGAGI, per germline. V lost 5 bases, J lost 9 bases, and 16 bases lay in between. The CDR3 sequence is CASSPTVVVRYTF. The CDR3 nucleotides are TGTGCCAGCAGTCCGACGGTCGTGGTTCGCTACACCTTC.

This clonotype was detected ten times or more. This chain links TRBV7-2 with TRBJ2-7; D uncertain. From germline, CDR1 is SGHTA and CDR2 FQGNSA. With 3 bases removed from V and 3 bases from J, the gap between germline ends came to 6 bases. The length of the CDR3 is 12 residues. CDR3 loop: CASSFDSYEQYF. Here the CDR3 DNA reads TGTGCCAGCAGCTTCGATAGCTACGAGCAGTACTTC. Variable domain in full (rest from reference TRBV7-2 and TRBJ2-7): GAGVSQSPSNKVTEKGKDVELRCDPISGHTALYWYRQSLGQGLEFLIYFQGNSAPDKSGLPSDRFSAERTGGSVSTLTIQRTQQEDSAVYLCASSFDSYEQYFGPGTRLTVT.